The T cell receptor beta chain described here comes from a study of blood T cell repertoires in COVID-19. Whole-study context: In each case, the material was cDNA or gDNA derived from T cells, B-cell-depleted T cells, or PBMCs.

Repertoires were generated with immunoSEQ multiplex PCR, while TCRdb's copy carries only in-frame clones and drops some. The profile covers 200,000 to 250,000 clones, with 82% appearing a single time and approximately 4% taken by the ten largest. In germline, CDR1 is SEHNR, CDR2 FQNEAQ (reference sequence). This CDR3 is 14 amino acids long. With 6 bases removed from V and 7 bases from J, the gap between germline ends came to 15 bases. The TCR sequence derives from a woman older than 75 with acute or convalescent COVID-19. Sample: peripheral blood. The chain employs TRBV7-9 and TRBJ2-2, with D tentatively TRBD1 (6 bases). The CDR3 spells CASREQGGVGELFF. CDR3 nucleotides: TGTGCCAGCAGAGAACAGGGTGGGGTCGGGGAGCTGTTTTTT.